Below, 6 T cell receptor beta chains from the same sample are listed, as sequenced in a study of CD8 T cells in ankylosing spondylitis. TCRdb reprocessed the 5' RACE reads with MiXCR, giving one entry per CDR3 protein. The sample holds 800,000 to 900,000 distinct CDR3 sequences, approximately 12% seen once. Regarding the study as a whole: What seemed typical of ankylosing spondylitis blood was a TCR beta motif built from roughly 8 highly homologous variants.

The antigens for these receptors are not known. The specimen sequenced was blood, either unsorted or a sorted T cell fraction (not recorded which). Receptor source: a male donor with ankylosing spondylitis.

This clonotype was observed a handful of times. The J gene is TRBJ2-1, the V gene TRBV5-6; the match to TRBD1 covers 7 bases. The CDR3 has 12 amino acids. Looked up from germline, CDR1 is SGHDT and CDR2 is YYEEEE. With 1 base clipped from V and 14 bases from J, the junction kept 6 bases outside the gene matches. The chain's CDR3 is CASSLRTGSEFF. CDR3 sequence (DNA): TGTGCCAGCAGCTTGAGGACAGGCTCTGAGTTCTTC.

Only a few counts were recorded for this clonotype. The chain uses TRBV7-9 and TRBJ2-1; tentative D call: TRBD2 (6 bases). With 0 bases removed from V and 7 bases from J, the gap between germline ends came to 10 bases. The germline gives CDR1 SEHNR, CDR2 FQNEAQ (reference sequence). CDR3 size: 14 residues. In nucleotides, the CDR3 is TGTGCCAGCAGCTTAGCGCGGCTAGCGAATGAGCAGTTCTTC. Its translation: CASSLARLANEQFF.

V usage is TRBV6-5 and J usage is TRBJ1-2; 7 nucleotides line up with TRBD1. V dropped 3 bases and J dropped 2; count of bases not matched to a gene: 6. CDR3 length: 15 residues. Germline values: CDR1 MNHEY, CDR2 SVGAGI. CDR3 coding DNA: TGTGCCAGCAGTTATACGGGACAGCTCAACTATGGCTACACCTTC. Its translation: CASSYTGQLNYGYTF.

The sample holds many counts of this clonotype. The chain recombines TRBV10-3 with TRBJ2-3; 11 bases fit TRBD2. The CDR3 sequence is 15 residues long. Germline V gives CDR1 ENHRY, CDR2 SYGVKD. After removal of 6 bases from V and 2 bases from J, the junction contained 4 bases not matched to a gene. The DNA of the CDR3 is TGTGCCATCAGCGAGGGACTAGCGGCCACAGATACGCAGTATTTT. It translates to CAISEGLAATDTQYF.

This clonotype was counted only a few times. J is TRBJ2-7 and V is TRBV6-5, with 7 bases that match TRBD1. The CDR3 is 17 amino acids. CDR1 is MNHEY and CDR2 is SVGAGI in the germline V gene. V trimming: 2 bases; J trimming: 3 bases; junction bases outside the gene matches: 13. CDR3 residues: CASSYAMGQRPLYEQYF. The DNA for the CDR3 is TGTGCCAGCAGTTACGCCATGGGACAGAGACCCCTCTACGAGCAGTACTTC.

This clonotype was seen only a few times. This chain joins TRBV5-1 and TRBJ2-1, with 9 positions matching TRBD2. J lost 1 base, V lost 0 bases, and 5 bases had no gene match. This CDR3 spans 17 amino acids. Germline V CDR1 and CDR2: SGHRS, YFSETQ. The DNA for the CDR3 is TGCGCCAGCAGCTTGGCGGAAGCGGGGGGTTCCTACAATGAGCAGTTCTTC. Translated, it gives CASSLAEAGGSYNEQFF.